These T cell receptor beta chains were read from a single sample in a study of T cell changes during pregnancy in multiple sclerosis. Sequenced by immunoSEQ multiplex PCR; TCRdb stores in-frame clones only, minus some. Among approximately 50,000 clones, about 90% were seen once, and the ten largest hold about a tenth. Sample: CD8+ T cells from peripheral blood mononuclear cells, taken after pregnancy. Receptor source: a female donor with multiple sclerosis, enrolled in a pregnancy study. Each CDR3 is given without its conserved first and last residue.

v_call	j_call	cdr3_aa
TRBV7-6	TRBJ2-2	ASSEGAQAGELF
TRBV5-1	TRBJ2-7	ASSLLGGDRHSYEQY
TRBV27	TRBJ2-3	ASRVIGTGVLGDTQY
TRBV27	TRBJ2-7	ASSPSSGGYYEQY
TRBV7-9	TRBJ2-7	ASSPPGESYEQY
TRBV30	TRBJ2-7	AWSGAGAGEQY
TRBV13	TRBJ2-1	ASSLVPRPNNEQF
TRBV6-1	TRBJ1-5	ASRHRDSGNQPQH
TRBV5-6	TRBJ1-1	ASRYGGNTEAF
TRBV11-2	TRBJ2-7	ASSLVQTGPIHEQY
TRBV9	TRBJ2-2	ASSEPGTSGGPWTGELF
TRBV11-2	TRBJ2-6	ASSAGSHSGANVLT
TRBV6-4	TRBJ2-4	ASSEIAGSDIQY
TRBV7-9	TRBJ2-7	ASSPTTSYEQY
TRBV2	TRBJ1-2	ATPGDRIDGYT
TRBV21-1	TRBJ2-7	ASNITGGPYEQY
TRBV2	TRBJ2-1	ASRDGVEF
TRBV5-1	TRBJ1-1	ASSLWENRGFTEAF
TRBV7-3	TRBJ2-3	ASSLRGITDTQY
TRBV9	TRBJ2-3	ASGQRLAGESSTDTQY
TRBV9	TRBJ2-5	ASSAPDSQETQY
TRBV10-3	TRBJ2-2	AIGAGEGTGELF
TRBV10-2	TRBJ2-1	ASSDRGASYNEQF
TRBV7-8	TRBJ1-1	ASSETGKNTEAF
TRBV30	TRBJ2-1	AQRADSSYNEQF
TRBV10-3	TRBJ2-7	AITSGEVSYEQY
TRBV7-8	TRBJ1-1	ASSKTGGTEAF
TRBV7-3	TRBJ2-1	ASSLEHLPNNEQF